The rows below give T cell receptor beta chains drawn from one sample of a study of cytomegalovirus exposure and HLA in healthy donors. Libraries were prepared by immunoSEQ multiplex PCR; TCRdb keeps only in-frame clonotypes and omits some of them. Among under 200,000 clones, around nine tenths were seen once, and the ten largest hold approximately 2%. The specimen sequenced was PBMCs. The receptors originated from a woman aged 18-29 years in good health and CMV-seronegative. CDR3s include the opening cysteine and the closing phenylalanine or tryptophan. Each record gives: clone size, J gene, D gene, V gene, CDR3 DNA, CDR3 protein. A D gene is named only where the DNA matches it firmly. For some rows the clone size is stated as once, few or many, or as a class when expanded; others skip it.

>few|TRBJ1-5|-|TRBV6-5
TGTGCCAGCAGTTACAGCAGGGTTAGCAATCAGCCCCAGCATTTT
CASSYSRVSNQPQHF
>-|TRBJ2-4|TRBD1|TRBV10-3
TGTGCCATCAGTGGGAATTCAGGGGGAAACATTCAGTACTTC
CAISGNSGGNIQYF
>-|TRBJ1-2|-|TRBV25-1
TGTGCCAGCAGTGGGACAGTGAACTATGGCTACACCTTC
CASSGTVNYGYTF
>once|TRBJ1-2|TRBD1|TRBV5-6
TGTGCCAGCAGCTCCAGACAGGGGGCGGTCGGCTACACCTTC
CASSSRQGAVGYTF
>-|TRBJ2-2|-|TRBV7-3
TGTGCCAGCAGCTTAATTGGCGGGACGGGAACCGGGGAGCTGTTTTTT
CASSLIGGTGTGELFF
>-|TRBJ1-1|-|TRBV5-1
TGCGCCAGCAGCTACCGGGGAGTGAACACTGAAGCTTTCTTT
CASSYRGVNTEAFF
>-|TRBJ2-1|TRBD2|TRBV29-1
TGCAGCGTTGACGGCGGGAGGCCTGGCAATGAGCAGTTCTTC
CSVDGGRPGNEQFF
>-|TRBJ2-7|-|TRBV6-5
TGTGCCAGCAGTTCGGACCAGGGTACGCGGTATTACGAGCAGTACTTC
CASSSDQGTRYYEQYF
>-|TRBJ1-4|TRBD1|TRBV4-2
TGTGCCAGCAGCCAAGATCATGGGACAGGGGAAACAGAAAAACTGTTTTTT
CASSQDHGTGETEKLFF
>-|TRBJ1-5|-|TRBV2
TGTGCCAGCAGTGAAGGGGGCGGGGCGGGGCCCCAGCATTTT
CASSEGGGAGPQHF
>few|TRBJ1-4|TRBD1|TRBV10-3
TGTGCCATCAGGGGGGACAGGGAAGTCTATGCAACTAATGAAAAACTGTTTTTT
CAIRGDREVYATNEKLFF
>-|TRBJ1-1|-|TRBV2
TGTGCCAGCAGCCCGGGACAAATTGAAGCTTTCTTT
CASSPGQIEAFF
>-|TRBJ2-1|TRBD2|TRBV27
TGTGCCAGCAGAGATAGACTAGCGTCTTACAATGAGCAGTTCTTC
CASRDRLASYNEQFF
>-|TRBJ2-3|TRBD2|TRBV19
TGTGCCAGTACCCCGGGGACTAGCGGGATCCCCCGGGCAGATACGCAGTATTTT
CASTPGTSGIPRADTQYF
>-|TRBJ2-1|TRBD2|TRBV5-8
TGTGCCAGCATCAGGGGGACTAGCGGGGGGCGGTATGAGCAGTTCTTC
CASIRGTSGGRYEQFF
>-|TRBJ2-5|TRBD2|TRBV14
TGTGCCAGCAGCCTTTGGACTAGCGGGAGGGAGACCCAGTACTTC
CASSLWTSGRETQYF
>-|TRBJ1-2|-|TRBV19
TGTGCCAGTAGTATGCAGGGGAACTATGGCTACACCTTC
CASSMQGNYGYTF
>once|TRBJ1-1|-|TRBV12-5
TGTGCTAGTGCCTCAGTCCTTAACACTGAAGCTTTCTTT
CASASVLNTEAFF
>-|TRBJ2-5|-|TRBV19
TGTGCCAGTAGAAAGACAGGAATACAAGAGACCCAGTACTTC
CASRKTGIQETQYF
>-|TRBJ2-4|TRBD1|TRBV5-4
TGTGCCAGCAGCCTACTGACAGGGGACAAAAACATTCAGTACTTC
CASSLLTGDKNIQYF
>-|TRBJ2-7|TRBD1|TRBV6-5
TGTGCCAGCAGTACCGGGACAGGTCTATACGAGCAGTACTTC
CASSTGTGLYEQYF
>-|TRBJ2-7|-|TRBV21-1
TGTGCCAGCAGCAACAGGGGCTTC
CASSNRGF
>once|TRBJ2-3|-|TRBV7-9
TGTGCCAGCAGCTTGCAACAGGGCGCAGATACGCAGTATTTT
CASSLQQGADTQYF
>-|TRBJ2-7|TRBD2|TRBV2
TGTGCCAGCAGTGAAGAGCGGGAGGACTACGAGCAGTACTTC
CASSEEREDYEQYF
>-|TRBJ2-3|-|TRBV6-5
TGTGCCAGCAGTCTCTTGGGGCGGACAGATACGCAGTATTTT
CASSLLGRTDTQYF
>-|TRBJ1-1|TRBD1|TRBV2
TGTGCCAGCAGTGAAGAGGCAGGGGGTTGGGTGGTCACTGAAGCTTTCTTT
CASSEEAGGWVVTEAFF
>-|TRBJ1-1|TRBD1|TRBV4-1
TGCGCCAGCAGCCAACAGGGGGCTAGTACTGAAGCTTTCTTT
CASSQQGASTEAFF
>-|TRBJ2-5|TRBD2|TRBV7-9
TGTGCCAGCAGCTTAGTCGCCAGCGGGACGGAGACCCAGTACTTC
CASSLVASGTETQYF
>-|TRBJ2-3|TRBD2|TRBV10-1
TGCGCCAGCCGGGGGGCTAGCGGGAGGACAGATACGCAGTATTTT
CASRGASGRTDTQYF
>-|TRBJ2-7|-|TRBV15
TGTGCCACAGGAGACAGGATTTCTTACGAGCAGTACTTC
CATGDRISYEQYF
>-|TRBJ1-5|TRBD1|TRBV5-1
TGCGCCAGCAGCTTGGAGGGGGCGGATCAGCCCCAGCATTTT
CASSLEGADQPQHF
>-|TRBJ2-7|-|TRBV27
TGTGCCAGCAGTTTTGCCAGCTCCTACGAGCAGTACTTC
CASSFASSYEQYF
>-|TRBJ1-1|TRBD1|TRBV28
TGTGCCAGCAGTTTCGGACAGGGCATGAACACTGAAGCTTTCTTT
CASSFGQGMNTEAFF
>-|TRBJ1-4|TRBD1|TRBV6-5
TGTGCCAGCAGCCAAGGACAGGGATCTGAAAAACTGTTTTTT
CASSQGQGSEKLFF
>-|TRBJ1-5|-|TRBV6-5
TGTGCCAGCAGTTGCTCGCCAGGGGTGGGTCAGCCCCAGCATTTT
CASSCSPGVGQPQHF
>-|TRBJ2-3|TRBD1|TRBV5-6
TGTGCCAGCAGCTTGGGGACAGGGGGCGCAGATACGCAGTATTTT
CASSLGTGGADTQYF
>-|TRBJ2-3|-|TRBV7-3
TGTGCCAGCAGCTTAAACGGGGGACCACTCAGCACAGATACGCAGTATTTT
CASSLNGGPLSTDTQYF
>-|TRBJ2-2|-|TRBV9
TGTGCCAGCAGCACCCAAGTGGGGCCTGCGAACACCGGGGAGCTGTTTTTT
CASSTQVGPANTGELFF
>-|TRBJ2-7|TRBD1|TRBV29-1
TGCAGCGCCTACGGGACAGGTCGATCCTACGAGCAGTACTTC
CSAYGTGRSYEQYF
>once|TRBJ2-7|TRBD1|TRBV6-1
TGTGCCAGCAGGCCGGGACAGGGGGCTTACGAGCAGTACTTC
CASRPGQGAYEQYF
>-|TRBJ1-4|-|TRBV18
TGTGCCAGCTCACCACTCGAGACAGCAAATAATGAAAAACTGTTTTTT
CASSPLETANNEKLFF
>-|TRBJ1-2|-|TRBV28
TGTGCCAGCAGTTTGGGGCAGTCTAACTATGGCTACACCTTC
CASSLGQSNYGYTF
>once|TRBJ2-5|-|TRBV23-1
TGCGCCAGCAGGGGCGGGCCTAGGGAGACCCAGTACTTC
CASRGGPRETQYF
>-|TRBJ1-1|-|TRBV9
TGTGCCAGCAGCCTACAGCCGGCGGCGGAGGTGGCTTTCTTT
CASSLQPAAEVAFF
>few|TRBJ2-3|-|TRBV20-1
TGCAGTGCTTTCCAACCCCCGGTACAGTATTTT
CSAFQPPVQYF
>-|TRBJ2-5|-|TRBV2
TGTGCCAGCACGGTTCACGGGTTAGAGACCCAGTACTTC
CASTVHGLETQYF
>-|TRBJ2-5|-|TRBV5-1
TGCGCCAGCAGCCCGACAGTTGCTGAGACCCAGTACTTC
CASSPTVAETQYF